This T cell receptor beta chain is drawn from a study of CD8 T cells in Susac syndrome. After extraction with the RNeasy kit, roughly 0.5 to 1 ug of the RNA was reverse transcribed using random hexamers. From the immunoSEQ multiplex PCR reads, TCRdb called clonotypes with MiXCR, one entry per CDR3 protein. Here the sample spans fewer than 200,000 distinct CDR3 sequences, approximately 96% being singletons. The CDR3 sequence is 14 residues long. Trimming at V came to 3 bases and at J to 3 bases, leaving 4 bases not matched to a gene. The specimen sequenced was CD8+ T cells from PBMCs. The rearrangement links TRBV12-3 or TRBV12-4 to TRBJ2-5, with 7 bases matching TRBD2. The origin of this receptor is a human donor with multiple sclerosis. The chain's CDR3 is CASSFKGREETQYF. CDR3 DNA sequence: TGTGCCAGCAGTTTTAAAGGGAGGGAAGAGACCCAGTACTTC.